These 20 T cell receptor beta chains came from one sample sequenced in a study of post-analysis software for immune sequencing data. These receptors lack a known antigen. Findings of the study overall: A few TRBV segments (TRBV5-6, TRBV5-1 and TRBV20-1 among them) occurred more frequently in patients than in controls.

TCR beta cDNA libraries had unique molecular identifiers. TCRdb re-called the PCR reads through MiXCR, storing one row per CDR3 protein. The table records some 450,000 distinct CDR3 sequences, roughly 45% of them present only once. Material for sequencing was blood. The receptors were sampled from a girl between 5 and 17 years old with multiple sclerosis.

This clonotype showed up just a few times. This chain connects TRBV6-1 to TRBJ2-7; no definite D call. Germline CDR1 and CDR2: MNHNS and SASEGT. The CDR3 is made up of 16 amino acids. The ends were cut back, 5 bases at V and 2 bases at J, with 19 bases in the middle. CDR3 sequence: CASSPQTLTAPYEQYF. CDR3 nucleotide sequence: TGTGCCAGCAGTCCCCAGACTTTGACGGCGCCCTACGAGCAGTACTTC.

The gene calls are TRBV3-1 and TRBJ2-7, with 7 nucleotides matching TRBD2. This CDR3 region has 15 residues. The germline CDR1 and CDR2 sequences are LGHDT and YNNKEL (reference sequence). V lost 0 bases and J lost 3; bases outside the gene matches: 5. The CDR3 loop reads CASSQEGDYFYEQYF. The CDR3 DNA reads as TGTGCCAGCAGCCAAGAAGGGGACTATTTCTACGAGCAGTACTTC.

This clonotype was recorded a few times. The chain is built from TRBV5-5 and TRBJ2-7; D unclear. The V gene's germline CDR1 is SGHKS and CDR2 YYEKEE (reference sequence). CDR3 length equals 12 residues. V was clipped by 2 bases and J by 2 bases, with 5 bases between them. The CDR3 nucleotides are TGTGCCAGCAGCTTCATAACCTACGAGCAGTACTTC. This translates into CASSFITYEQYF. Drawing the rest from reference TRBV5-5 and TRBJ2-7, the complete variable domain is DAGVTQSPTHLIKTRGQQVTLRCSPISGHKSVSWYQQVLGQGPQFIFQYYEKEERGRGNFPDRFSARQFPNYSSELNVNALLLGDSALYLCASSFITYEQYFGPGTRLTVT.

The V and J genes are TRBV20-1 and TRBJ2-2; TRBD2 matches at 7 bases. J gave up 3 bases and V 4 bases, and 8 bases lay outside the gene matches. Per the germline V gene, CDR1 is DFQATT and CDR2 is SNEGSKA (reference sequence). The CDR3 sequence is 15 residues long. The CDR3 loop is CSAILAELDTGELFF. CDR3 sequence (DNA): TGCAGTGCTATTCTAGCGGAACTGGACACCGGGGAGCTGTTTTTT.

This clonotype was detected once. This sequence joins TRBV7-3 and TRBJ2-2, with 8 positions matching TRBD2. After removal of 3 bases from V and 5 bases from J, the junction contained 8 bases not matched to a gene. There are 16 residues in the CDR3. CDR1 is SGHTA and CDR2 is FQGTGA in the germline V gene. CDR3 in amino acids: CASSFLVGRETGELFF. In DNA, the CDR3 is TGTGCCAGCAGCTTTTTGGTCGGGAGGGAGACCGGGGAGCTGTTTTTT. Drawing the rest from reference TRBV7-3 and TRBJ2-2, the complete variable domain is GAGVSQTPSNKVTEKGKYVELRCDPISGHTALYWYRQSLGQGPEFLIYFQGTGAADDSGLPNDRFFAVRPEGSVSTLKIQRTERGDSAVYLCASSFLVGRETGELFFGEGSRLTVL.

This chain connects TRBV5-1 to TRBJ2-7; possible D gene TRBD2, 6 bases. CDR3 length equals 14 residues. Germline CDR1 SGHRS, CDR2 YFSETQ. Trimming took 4 bases from V and 0 from J, leaving 11 bases between them. Here the CDR3 DNA reads TGCGCCAGCAGCCTATTGGAGGGCTCCTACGAGCAGTACTTC. It yields the protein CASSLLEGSYEQYF.

Only a few counts were recorded for this clonotype. CDR3 bases: TGTGCCAGCAGCTTAGGGATACAGGGGATGGGGGAGACCCAGTACTTC. This gives the protein CASSLGIQGMGETQYF. The V call is TRBV11-2, the J call TRBJ2-5; 7 bases are a match to TRBD1. The CDR3 spans 16 residues. The V and J ends lost 1 base and 5 bases, in that order; junction bases with no gene match: 10. CDR1 is SGHAT and CDR2 is FQNNGV in the germline V gene.

This clonotype has more than one count but fewer than ten. This may stem from a read error, because a much larger clone lies one nucleotide away. This rearrangement joins TRBV7-6 to TRBJ2-5; TRBD2 is a possible D gene (5 bases). Trimming pared 4 bases from V and 11 bases from J, leaving 17 bases between. The V gene's germline CDR1 is SGHVS and CDR2 FNYEAQ. The CDR3 has 13 residues. CDR3 amino acids: CASSSGLYNEQYF. CDR3 DNA: TGTGCCAGCAGCTCCGGACTGTACAATGAGCAGTACTTC.

This clonotype was seen a handful of times. The gene calls are TRBV5-1 and TRBJ2-5; 14 nucleotides agree with TRBD2. Trimming removed 2 bases from V and 2 bases from J; junction bases left unmatched: 8. This CDR3 spans 18 amino acids. The germline CDR1 and CDR2 sequences are SGHRS and YFSETQ. The CDR3 DNA is TGCGCCAGCAGCTTCCCGGGACTAGCGGGAGAGGGACAAGAGACCCAGTACTTC. This gives the protein CASSFPGLAGEGQETQYF.

This clonotype was seen only a few times. This chain joins TRBV11-2 and TRBJ2-5, with a tentative D call TRBD1 (6 bases). TRBJ2-7 matches the DNA end more closely, so the J call is doubtful. Germline CDR1 is SGHAT and CDR2 is FQNNGV. The CDR3 spans 14 residues. CDR3 sequence (DNA): TGTGCCAGCAGCTTACGGGACAAGATCTACGAGCAGTACTTC. It specifies CASSLRDKIYEQYF.

This clonotype turned up a few times. The chain is built from TRBV6-1 and TRBJ2-1; TRBD1 aligns across 10 bases. The CDR3 is made up of 22 amino acids. Per the germline V gene, CDR1 is MNHNS and CDR2 is SASEGT. V dropped 1 base and J dropped 9; count of bases not matched to a gene: 27. In DNA form, the CDR3 reads TGTGCCAGCAGTGAAGACTATACCGGGACAGGGGTCCGTGGATGGACCAAGGGTGAGCAGTTCTTC. Its translation is CASSEDYTGTGVRGWTKGEQFF.

This clonotype was detected only a few times. The chain links TRBV28 to TRBJ2-3; D is uncertain. The germline CDR1 and CDR2 sequences are MDHEN and SYDVKM. With 5 bases removed from V and 0 bases from J, the gap between germline ends came to 9 bases. This CDR3 region has 14 residues. This CDR3 reads CASSVMGSTDTQYF. The DNA for the CDR3 is TGTGCCAGCAGTGTAATGGGTAGCACAGATACGCAGTATTTT.

This clonotype appeared a few times. The V and J genes are TRBV5-1 and TRBJ2-3; D call uncertain. V was trimmed by 1 base and J by 2 bases, leaving 11 bases between them. The germline V gene has CDR1 SGHRS and CDR2 YFSETQ. There are 15 residues in the CDR3. CDR3 DNA sequence: TGCGCCAGCAGCTTGAACAGAGGAATCACAGATACGCAGTATTTT. Translating gives CASSLNRGITDTQYF.

This chain links TRBV9 with TRBJ1-5, with a tentative D call TRBD1 (6 bases). Germline CDR1 reads SGDLS; CDR2 reads YYNGEE. V lost 4 bases and J 5 bases, leaving 16 bases between the germline ends. The CDR3 totals 15 residues. CDR3 residues: CASSPPGGRHQPQHF. The CDR3 DNA reads TGTGCCAGCAGCCCCCCTGGGGGGCGACATCAGCCCCAGCATTTT.

This clonotype was observed a handful of times. The chain links TRBV6-1 to TRBJ2-3; D gene ambiguous. CDR1 is MNHNS, CDR2 SASEGT, per germline. The CDR3 spans 17 residues. Trimming cost V 6 bases and J 1 base, with 20 bases left between them. The CDR3 nucleotides are TGTGCCAGCAGCCCCCTGGGAAAATTGTTGCGCACAGATACGCAGTATTTT. It encodes CASSPLGKLLRTDTQYF.

The chain couples TRBV6-2 or TRBV6-3 to TRBJ2-7; TRBD2 matches 7 bases. The CDR3 length is 14 residues. CDR1 is MNHEY and CDR2 is SVGEGT in the germline V gene. V lost 9 bases to trimming and J lost 4 bases; unmatched junction nucleotides: 12. CDR3 amino acids: CARPTTSEAYEQYF. CDR3 DNA sequence: TGTGCCAGACCCACTACTAGCGAGGCTTACGAGCAGTACTTC.

This chain joins TRBV5-1 and TRBJ2-3; 10 bases line up with TRBD2. The V gene end was trimmed by 4 bases and the J gene end by 4 bases; junction bases not matched to a gene: 9. The CDR3 runs to 16 residues. Germline lookup yields CDR1 SGHRS and CDR2 YFSETQ. The CDR3 region has the DNA TGCGCCAGCAGCGCCATGACTAGCGGGTTGTCAGATACGCAGTATTTT. Protein product: CASSAMTSGLSDTQYF.

The chain combines TRBV20-1 with TRBJ2-5; TRBD1 matches 7 bases. CDR3 size: 15 residues. Germline V gene sequence: CDR1 DFQATT, CDR2 SNEGSKA (reference sequence). V lost 6 bases and J lost 5; bases outside the gene matches: 15. The CDR3 DNA follows: TGCAGTGCCCCTAAGACAGGGCCTTTACGGGAGACCCAGTACTTC. Its protein is CSAPKTGPLRETQYF.

The chain uses TRBV12-3 or TRBV12-4 and TRBJ1-2; TRBD1 matches 9 bases. V dropped 5 bases and J dropped 6; count of bases not matched to a gene: 4. There are 13 residues in the CDR3. CDR3 sequence (DNA): TGTGCCAGCAGTCGGGGGACAGGGCATGGCTACACCTTC. Translated, it gives CASSRGTGHGYTF.

V usage is TRBV5-1 and J usage is TRBJ1-1; D is perhaps TRBD1 (5 bases). CDR1 is SGHRS and CDR2 is YFSETQ in the germline V gene. V dropped 5 bases and J dropped 3 bases, with 11 bases sitting between them. This CDR3 has 13 residues. As DNA, the CDR3 is TGCGCCAGCAGTTCGACAGTAGACACTGAAGCTTTCTTT. This translates into CASSSTVDTEAFF.